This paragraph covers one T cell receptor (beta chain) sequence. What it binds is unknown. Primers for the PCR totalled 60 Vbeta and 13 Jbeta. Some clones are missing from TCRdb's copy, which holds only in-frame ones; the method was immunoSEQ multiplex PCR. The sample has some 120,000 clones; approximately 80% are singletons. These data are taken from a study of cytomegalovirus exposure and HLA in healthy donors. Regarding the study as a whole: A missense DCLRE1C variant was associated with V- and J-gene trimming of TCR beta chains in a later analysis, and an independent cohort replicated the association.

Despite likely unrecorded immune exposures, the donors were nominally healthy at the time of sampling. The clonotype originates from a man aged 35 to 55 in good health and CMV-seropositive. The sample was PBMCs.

The CDR3 DNA follows: TGTGCCAGGACCCTCATGACAGGTACGACGAACACTGAAGCTTTCTTT. Amino acid sequence: CARTLMTGTTNTEAFF. The chain is built from TRBV2 and TRBJ1-1; D is perhaps TRBD1 (6 bases). CDR3 length equals 16 residues. Trimming took off 9 bases at V and 1 base at J, with 21 bases between the two ends. The V gene's germline CDR1 is SNHLY and CDR2 FYNNEI.